The rows below give T cell receptor beta chains drawn from one sample of a study of blood T cell repertoires in COVID-19. Assay used: immunoSEQ multiplex PCR; TCRdb lists only in-frame clones, some missing. The repertoire holds about 300,000 clones, with about 82% as singletons. Sequenced material: peripheral blood. All receptors derive from a woman in her 50s with acute or convalescent COVID-19. Each CDR3 is given with its conserved first and last residue. Each record gives: clone size, D gene, J gene, V gene, CDR3 length, CDR3 protein, CDR3 DNA. A D gene is named only where the DNA matches it firmly. Rows may omit the clone size; those that give it use once, few, many or a size class.

size: .
D: .
J: TRBJ2-7
V: TRBV3-1/TRBV3-2
length: 13
CDR3: CASSRDLSYEQYF
DNA: TGTGCCAGCAGCCGGGACTTATCCTACGAGCAGTACTTC

size: .
D: TRBD2
J: TRBJ2-7
V: TRBV7-2
length: 15
CDR3: CASSLARGAGYEQYF
DNA: TGTGCCAGCAGCTTAGCGCGGGGGGCGGGCTACGAGCAGTACTTC

size: .
D: TRBD2
J: TRBJ2-7
V: TRBV19
length: 17
CDR3: CASKGRGRYNEGLEQYF
DNA: TGTGCCAGTAAGGGGAGGGGACGATACAATGAAGGGCTCGAGCAGTACTTC

size: .
D: TRBD2
J: TRBJ2-1
V: TRBV11-3
length: 16
CDR3: CASSPRTSGSRDEQFF
DNA: TGTGCCAGCAGCCCGAGGACTAGCGGGAGTCGGGATGAGCAGTTCTTC

size: .
D: TRBD1
J: TRBJ1-2
V: TRBV18
length: 14
CDR3: CASSPSGTAYGYTF
DNA: TGTGCCAGCTCACCCTCCGGGACAGCCTATGGCTACACCTTC

size: .
D: TRBD1
J: TRBJ1-5
V: TRBV28
length: 16
CDR3: CASSLLGQGANQPQHF
DNA: TGTGCCAGCAGTTTACTCGGACAGGGGGCGAATCAGCCCCAGCATTTT

size: .
D: TRBD2
J: TRBJ2-7
V: TRBV27
length: 14
CDR3: CASSLGLAVDEQYF
DNA: TGTGCCAGCAGTTTGGGACTAGCGGTTGACGAGCAGTACTTC

size: .
D: .
J: TRBJ2-3
V: TRBV6-5
length: 14
CDR3: CASSYSNGADTQYF
DNA: TGTGCCAGCAGTTACTCGAACGGGGCAGATACGCAGTATTTT

size: .
D: .
J: TRBJ1-5
V: TRBV6-6
length: 13
CDR3: CASRQIDDQPQHF
DNA: TGTGCCAGCAGGCAGATTGATGATCAGCCCCAGCATTTT

size: .
D: TRBD2
J: TRBJ2-1
V: TRBV9
length: 17
CDR3: CASSFSTGTSGPGEQFF
DNA: TGTGCCAGCAGCTTCTCCACCGGGACTAGCGGCCCGGGGGAGCAGTTCTTC

size: .
D: .
J: TRBJ2-1
V: TRBV6-5
length: 14
CDR3: CASQPPGGYNEQFF
DNA: TGTGCCAGCCAACCGCCGGGTGGGTACAATGAGCAGTTCTTC

size: .
D: .
J: TRBJ2-1
V: TRBV11-3
length: 15
CDR3: CASSLRGRGGNEQFF
DNA: TGTGCCAGCAGCTTAAGAGGGAGAGGTGGGAATGAGCAGTTCTTC

size: .
D: .
J: TRBJ2-7
V: TRBV2
length: 14
CDR3: CASTVGLLSYEQYF
DNA: TGTGCCAGCACCGTGGGGCTCCTCTCCTACGAGCAGTACTTC

size: .
D: .
J: TRBJ2-7
V: TRBV28
length: 13
CDR3: CASTDGASYEQYF
DNA: TGTGCCAGCACTGATGGGGCTTCCTACGAGCAGTACTTC

size: .
D: .
J: TRBJ1-2
V: TRBV7-2
length: 13
CDR3: CASSKDSSYGYTF
DNA: TGTGCCAGCAGCAAGGACAGCTCCTATGGCTACACCTTC

size: .
D: TRBD2
J: TRBJ2-3
V: TRBV15
length: 16
CDR3: CATSSADGLAGGTQYF
DNA: TGTGCCACCAGCAGTGCGGACGGACTAGCGGGGGGTACGCAGTATTTT

size: .
D: TRBD1
J: TRBJ1-3
V: TRBV7-2
length: 16
CDR3: CASSLSGTGSGNTIYF
DNA: TGTGCCAGCAGCTTATCCGGGACAGGCTCTGGAAACACCATATATTTT

size: .
D: .
J: TRBJ2-3
V: TRBV5-6
length: 12
CDR3: CASSAVLDTQYF
DNA: TGTGCCAGCAGCGCGGTATTGGATACGCAGTATTTT

size: .
D: .
J: TRBJ1-3
V: TRBV2
length: 13
CDR3: CASSSVSGDTIYF
DNA: TGTGCCAGCAGTTCGGTATCGGGGGACACCATATATTTT

size: .
D: .
J: TRBJ2-6
V: TRBV24-1
length: 17
CDR3: CATSDLNTGSGANVLTF
DNA: TGTGCCACCAGTGATTTAAATACAGGGAGTGGGGCCAACGTCCTGACTTTC

size: .
D: TRBD1
J: TRBJ2-7
V: TRBV29-1
length: 13
CDR3: CSGRTGGSYEQYF
DNA: TGCAGCGGGAGGACAGGGGGTTCCTACGAGCAGTACTTC

size: .
D: TRBD1
J: TRBJ2-1
V: TRBV4-1
length: 18
CDR3: CASSQRPTDRAAYNEQFF
DNA: TGCGCCAGCAGCCAGCGACCCACGGACAGGGCCGCCTACAATGAGCAGTTCTTC

size: few
D: TRBD1
J: TRBJ1-2
V: TRBV28
length: 15
CDR3: CASSQGQGIAYGYTF
DNA: TGTGCCAGCAGTCAGGGACAGGGGATTGCCTATGGCTACACCTTC

size: .
D: .
J: TRBJ1-2
V: TRBV5-1
length: 16
CDR3: CASSPTTIFEYYGYTF
DNA: TGCGCCAGCAGCCCCACAACTATCTTCGAATACTATGGCTACACCTTC

size: .
D: TRBD1
J: TRBJ2-2
V: TRBV2
length: 14
CDR3: CASKGEQGAGELFF
DNA: TGTGCCAGCAAAGGGGAGCAGGGGGCCGGGGAGCTGTTTTTT

size: .
D: .
J: TRBJ2-7
V: TRBV7-9
length: 17
CDR3: CASSGGPGASKEYEQYF
DNA: TGTGCCAGCAGCGGAGGTCCAGGGGCCTCCAAGGAATACGAGCAGTACTTC

size: .
D: .
J: TRBJ1-4
V: TRBV19
length: 14
CDR3: CASSILQINEKLFF
DNA: TGTGCCAGTAGTATCCTCCAGATAAATGAAAAACTGTTTTTT

size: .
D: TRBD2
J: TRBJ2-5
V: TRBV7-2
length: 16
CDR3: CASSPREGTFGETQYF
DNA: TGTGCCAGCAGCCCCCGGGAGGGGACCTTTGGGGAGACCCAGTACTTC

size: .
D: .
J: TRBJ2-1
V: TRBV15
length: 15
CDR3: CATSRAPTPGNEQFF
DNA: TGTGCCACCAGCAGGGCCCCCACCCCGGGCAATGAGCAGTTCTTC

size: few
D: TRBD2
J: TRBJ2-7
V: TRBV19
length: 13
CDR3: CASRGEGLIEQYF
DNA: TGTGCCAGTAGGGGGGAGGGCCTCATCGAGCAGTACTTC

size: .
D: .
J: TRBJ2-2
V: TRBV15
length: 17
CDR3: CATSRGLGVVGTGELFF
DNA: TGTGCCACCAGCAGAGGTTTAGGGGTGGTCGGCACCGGGGAGCTGTTTTTT

size: .
D: .
J: TRBJ1-6
V: TRBV5-8
length: 13
CDR3: CASSLNPDSPLHF
DNA: TGTGCCAGCAGCTTGAATCCGGATTCACCCCTCCACTTT